Listed below are T cell receptor beta chains from one sample, sequenced in a study of cytomegalovirus exposure and HLA in healthy donors. Clones were sequenced by immunoSEQ multiplex PCR, and TCRdb holds only the in-frame ones, with some missing. The sample includes more than 150,000 clones, 80% seen only once; the top ten take under 0.75%. Sequenced input: PBMCs. These receptor sequences come from a boy younger than 18 in good health and CMV-seronegative. Both conserved end residues are trimmed from each CDR3.

j_gene,v_gene,CDR3aa
TRBJ2-1,TRBV4-1,ASSISGNEQF
TRBJ2-1,TRBV7-6,ASSLRGTSGANEQF
TRBJ1-1,TRBV18,ASSSVGARGEAF
TRBJ2-3,TRBV4-3,ASSQVFMGRDTQY
TRBJ1-2,TRBV27,ASSLLGAHTGGKGGYT
TRBJ1-3,TRBV4-1,ASSLSDRYSGNTIY
TRBJ1-2,TRBV12-5,ASGLETGGGRGYT
TRBJ2-2,TRBV6-1,ASNTRFGELF
TRBJ2-5,TRBV7-2,ASSLGLAGGGVQETQY
TRBJ2-1,TRBV5-1,ASSLATSLNEQF
TRBJ1-5,TRBV21-1,ASSRGWEENQPQH
TRBJ2-1,TRBV11-2,ASSLDLRLAAYNEQF
TRBJ2-3,TRBV5-1,ASSWVDRNTDTQY
TRBJ1-2,TRBV5-8,ASSLQGLTIANYGYT
TRBJ1-1,TRBV13,ASSLISAGFVYTEAF
TRBJ1-3,TRBV6-6,ASSYHGGSGNTIY
TRBJ2-3,TRBV6-1,ASSELAGADTQY
TRBJ1-2,TRBV7-8,ASRPGGGDNYGYT
TRBJ2-1,TRBV27,ASRWHTSGSYNEQF
TRBJ2-4,TRBV7-2,ASSLGQPKNIQY
TRBJ1-2,TRBV14,ASSQDRGPLYGYT
TRBJ1-2,TRBV19,ASSSAFDRSYGYT
TRBJ2-7,TRBV11-3,ASSSARTGVNYEQY
TRBJ2-1,TRBV9,ASSVATLNRGGNEQF
TRBJ1-2,TRBV25-1,ASSRVGGEANYGYT
TRBJ1-1,TRBV14,ASSPYVEGWMNTEAF
TRBJ2-3,TRBV6-5,ASSYSGSGADTQY
TRBJ2-1,TRBV7-8,ASSFPLYTYNEQF
TRBJ2-1,TRBV6-5,ASSTSGSSYNEQF
TRBJ1-1,TRBV4-1,ASSQETGLQGLRTEAF
TRBJ1-1,TRBV5-1,ASSLDRFSMNTEAF
TRBJ1-3,TRBV5-4,ASSPPGQPSGNTIY
TRBJ2-3,TRBV11-2,ASSLDAGPKPDTQY
TRBJ1-2,TRBV10-3,AISESGWGHGYT
TRBJ2-7,TRBV5-8,ASSGGAVSYEQY
TRBJ2-3,TRBV9,ASSVVSSGSTDTQY
TRBJ1-1,TRBV11-1,VSSRGTATEAF
TRBJ2-1,TRBV7-6,ASSQTARQF
TRBJ2-1,TRBV5-1,ASSLGMGALNEQF
TRBJ2-3,TRBV4-3,ASSQAGAGGTDTQY
TRBJ2-5,TRBV11-1,ASSPTRVNFGQY
TRBJ2-2,TRBV7-6,ASSLAGVGSGELF
TRBJ2-7,TRBV28,ASSLGPIYEQY
TRBJ2-3,TRBV5-6,ASSLEYKADTQY
TRBJ1-2,TRBV5-6,ASSRDRGNYGYT
TRBJ1-6,TRBV9,ASSVDSNSPLH
TRBJ2-3,TRBV30,AWAPGLAGGRVDTQY